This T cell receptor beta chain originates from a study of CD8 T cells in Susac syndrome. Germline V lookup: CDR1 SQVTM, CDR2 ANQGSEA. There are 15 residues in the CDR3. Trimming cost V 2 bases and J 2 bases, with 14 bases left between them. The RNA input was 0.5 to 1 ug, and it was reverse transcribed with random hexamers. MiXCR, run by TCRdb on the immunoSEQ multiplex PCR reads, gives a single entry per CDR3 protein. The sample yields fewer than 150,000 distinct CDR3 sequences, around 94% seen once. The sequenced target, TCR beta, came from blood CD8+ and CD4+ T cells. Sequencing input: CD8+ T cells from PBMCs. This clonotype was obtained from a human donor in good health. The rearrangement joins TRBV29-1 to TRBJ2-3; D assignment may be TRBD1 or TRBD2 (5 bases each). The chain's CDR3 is CSVELEGSNTDTQYF. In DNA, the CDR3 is TGCAGCGTTGAACTAGAGGGGTCTAACACAGATACGCAGTATTTT.